Following are 18 T cell receptor beta chains from one sample sequenced in a study of T-cell memory formation after mild COVID-19. Each CDR3 protein gets one entry after TCRdb re-called the 5' RACE reads with MiXCR. The sample has 400,000 to 550,000 distinct CDR3 sequences, more than 20% seen once. Sequencing used PBMCs or a T cell subset sorted from them (not recorded which). These receptors were collected from an adult woman who had mild COVID-19 (a few samples of this study predate the infection). Cell type and time point are not known.

This clonotype was counted between two and nine times. J is TRBJ2-2 and V is TRBV4-1; 7 bases agree with TRBD2. J lost 5 bases, V lost 0 bases, and 9 bases had no gene match. CDR3 length: 17 amino acids. Germline CDR1 reads MGHRA; CDR2 reads YSYEKL. The CDR3 protein is CASSQDDAGVTTGELFF. CDR3 bases: TGCGCCAGCAGCCAAGACGATGCGGGGGTGACGACCGGGGAGCTGTTTTTT.

This clonotype has more than one count but fewer than ten. The chain is built from TRBV20-1 and TRBJ2-7, with D maybe TRBD2 (5 bases). CDR1 is DFQATT, CDR2 SNEGSKA, per germline (reference sequence). The CDR3 contains 13 residues. V lost 0 bases and J lost 2, with 8 bases in between. The CDR3 DNA reads TGCAGTGCTAGAGAGGAGGCGCCCTACGAGCAGTACTTC. Translating gives CSAREEAPYEQYF.

This sequence joins TRBV24-1 and TRBJ2-7; possible D gene TRBD2, 5 bases. CDR3 length: 13 residues. V lost 5 bases, J lost 5 bases, and 12 bases lay in between. Germline values: CDR1 KGHDR, CDR2 SFDVKD. The CDR3 protein is CATSVSGKHEQYF. As DNA, the CDR3 is TGTGCCACCAGTGTATCGGGGAAACACGAGCAGTACTTC.

V gene TRBV23-1 combines with J gene TRBJ1-5, with 7 positions matching TRBD1. TRBV23-1 is flagged as an ORF with uncertain function. The CDR3 has 14 amino acids. The V gene end was trimmed by 9 bases and the J gene end by 1 base; junction bases not matched to a gene: 6. CDR3 loop: CARGDRKSNQPQHF. DNA for the CDR3: TGCGCCAGGGGGGACAGAAAGAGCAATCAGCCCCAGCATTTT.

This clonotype was observed a few times. This chain uses TRBV29-1 with TRBJ2-1, with TRBD2 matching over 10 bases. The CDR3 contains 15 residues. V lost 3 bases to trimming and J lost 4 bases; unmatched junction nucleotides: 6. Germline V gives CDR1 SQVTM, CDR2 ANQGSEA. CDR3 bases: TGCAGCGTTGATCCTACTAGCGGGATTTACAATGAGCAGTTCTTC. It translates to CSVDPTSGIYNEQFF.

The genes are TRBV7-2 and TRBJ2-7; TRBD2 is a possible D gene (5 bases). CDR3 length equals 14 residues. Germline V gene sequence: CDR1 SGHTA, CDR2 FQGNSA. The V end lost 5 bases, the J end lost 3 bases, and 14 bases lay between the germline ends. Here the CDR3 reads CASSALATYYEQYF. The CDR3 nucleotides are TGTGCCAGCAGCGCCTTAGCGACGTACTACGAGCAGTACTTC.

V is TRBV5-4 and J is TRBJ2-1, with no clear D. Trimming left V 5 bases short and J 4 bases short, with 7 bases between. The CDR3 is 12 amino acids. Germline CDR1 is SGHNT and CDR2 is YYREEE (reference sequence). The CDR3 region is CASRNGYNEQFF. In DNA, the CDR3 is TGTGCCAGCAGGAACGGATACAATGAGCAGTTCTTC.

The V call is TRBV6-1, the J call TRBJ2-3; 7 positions agree with TRBD2. The CDR3 totals 15 residues. Looked up from germline, CDR1 is MNHNS and CDR2 is SASEGT. After removal of 3 bases from V and 1 base from J, the junction contained 4 bases not matched to a gene. The CDR3 sequence is CASSEGTTGTDTQYF. The CDR3 DNA reads as TGTGCCAGCAGTGAGGGGACTACCGGCACAGATACGCAGTATTTT.

This sequence joins TRBV5-1 and TRBJ2-7; no clear D gene. The CDR3 has 16 amino acids. The V gene lost 0 bases and the J gene lost 5 bases, with 18 bases spanning the gap. Per germline, CDR1 SGHRS and CDR2 YFSETQ. DNA for the CDR3: TGCGCCAGCAGCTTGGGGATAGGTAACCCGCGAGACGAGCAGTACTTC. Translating it yields CASSLGIGNPRDEQYF.

This clonotype has more than one count but fewer than ten. The chain combines TRBV15 with TRBJ1-5; 9 bases fit TRBD1. Germline V gene sequence: CDR1 LNHNV, CDR2 YYDKDF (reference sequence). The CDR3 runs 17 residues. The V and J ends lost 5 bases and 2 bases, in that order; junction bases with no gene match: 10. The DNA of the CDR3 is TGTGCCACCAGCTCGCTAGGACAGGGGAAACGCAATCAGCCCCAGCATTTT. It codes for CATSSLGQGKRNQPQHF.

The V and J genes are TRBV28 and TRBJ2-7, with 9 bases lining up with TRBD2. CDR1 MDHEN and CDR2 SYDVKM come from the germline V gene. The CDR3 runs 15 residues. After removal of 4 bases from V and 3 bases from J, the junction contained 7 bases not matched to a gene. The CDR3 DNA reads TGTGCCAGCAGTTCACTTAGCGGGGGAGTCTACGAGCAGTACTTC. It yields the protein CASSSLSGGVYEQYF.

This chain uses TRBV5-1 with TRBJ2-5, with D tentatively TRBD1 or TRBD2 (6 bases each). The CDR3 extends over 14 amino acids. The germline V gene has CDR1 SGHRS and CDR2 YFSETQ. V shed 4 bases and J shed 5 bases, with 15 bases lying between them. Written as DNA, the CDR3 is TGCGCCAGCAGCCCGGGGGCCAAGGAGGAGACCCAGTACTTC. This sequence encodes CASSPGAKEETQYF.

The V call is TRBV9, the J call TRBJ2-2; D is ambiguous. Trimming removed 3 bases from V and 3 bases from J, with 6 bases in between. Germline CDR1 SGDLS, CDR2 YYNGEE. The CDR3 sequence is 13 residues long. CDR3 sequence: CASSAWDTGELFF. The DNA for the CDR3 is TGTGCCAGCAGCGCCTGGGACACCGGGGAGCTGTTTTTT.

This clonotype was recorded a few times. The CDR3 nucleotides read TGTGCCAGCAGCCAAGAGAACGGCTATGGCTACACCTTC. Translation: CASSQENGYGYTF. The chain employs TRBV4-2 and TRBJ1-2, with D unclear. Germline lookup yields CDR1 LGHNA and CDR2 YNFKEQ. Trimming pared 0 bases from V and 4 bases from J, leaving 6 bases between. The CDR3 runs to 13 residues.

This chain connects TRBV6-6 to TRBJ1-5; 9 nucleotides match TRBD1. V gave up 5 bases and J gave up 2 bases; unmatched junction bases: 4. The CDR3 covers 15 residues. Germline V lookup: CDR1 MNHNY, CDR2 SVGAGI (reference sequence). CDR3 in DNA: TGTGCCAGCAGTAACCGGGACAGGGGCAATCAGCCCCAGCATTTT. The encoded protein is CASSNRDRGNQPQHF.

There are a few counts of this clonotype. This rearrangement joins TRBV25-1 to TRBJ1-2; unclear D gene. This CDR3 has 14 amino acids. Germline V CDR1 and CDR2: MGHDK, SYGVNS. The V and J ends lost 6 bases and 6 bases respectively, with 17 bases between them. In DNA form, the CDR3 reads TGTGCCAGCAGCGAAGGCCAGGCAACGAATGGCTACACCTTC. Encoded protein: CASSEGQATNGYTF.

The genes are TRBV2 and TRBJ2-5; a possible D gene is TRBD1 (6 bases). Trimming cost V 3 bases and J 5 bases, with 10 bases left between them. CDR3 length equals 13 residues. Germline V gene sequence: CDR1 SNHLY, CDR2 FYNNEI. DNA of the CDR3: TGTGCCAGCAGTGACGGCAGGGGTGAGACCCAGTACTTC. It codes for CASSDGRGETQYF.

In this sample, this clonotype turned up a few times. V usage is TRBV6-1 and J usage is TRBJ2-7, with D possibly matching TRBD2 (5 bases). This CDR3 has 14 residues. V shed 5 bases and J shed 2 bases, with 13 bases lying between them. Germline V lookup: CDR1 MNHNS, CDR2 SASEGT. The CDR3 DNA reads as TGTGCCAGCAGTAGGTCGGAGGTAGCCTACGAGCAGTACTTC. Its protein product is CASSRSEVAYEQYF.